This is a list of T cell receptor beta chains from one sample in a study of blood T cells in healthy people across ages. MiXCR, applied by TCRdb to the 5' RACE reads, yields one record per CDR3 protein. The data show 800,000 to 900,000 distinct CDR3 sequences, 62% seen once. The sequencing sample was made of blood. Source of these receptors: a man aged 25-40 years in good health. CDR3s include the opening cysteine and the closing phenylalanine or tryptophan. The order of the fields is J gene, D gene, clone size, V gene, CDR3 protein, CDR3 DNA. A D gene is named only where the DNA matches it firmly. Part of the rows lack a size; the others show once, few, many or a class for expanded clones.

J gene: TRBJ2-3
D gene: .
clone size: .
V gene: TRBV27
CDR3 protein: CASGPASDTQYF
CDR3 DNA: TGTGCCAGCGGCCCCGCTAGCGATACGCAGTATTTT

J gene: TRBJ1-5
D gene: .
clone size: .
V gene: TRBV5-1
CDR3 protein: CASSLGLSSQPQHF
CDR3 DNA: TGCGCCAGCAGCTTGGGGCTTAGCAGTCAGCCCCAGCATTTT

J gene: TRBJ2-3
D gene: .
clone size: .
V gene: TRBV30
CDR3 protein: CAWSTVGTDTQYF
CDR3 DNA: TGTGCCTGGAGTACGGTAGGCACAGATACGCAGTATTTT

J gene: TRBJ2-7
D gene: TRBD1
clone size: .
V gene: TRBV15
CDR3 protein: CATSETGAEQYF
CDR3 DNA: TGTGCCACCAGCGAGACAGGGGCCGAGCAGTACTTC

J gene: TRBJ2-1
D gene: .
clone size: .
V gene: TRBV29-1
CDR3 protein: CSSKGEHEQFF
CDR3 DNA: TGCAGCTCCAAGGGAGAGCATGAGCAGTTCTTC

J gene: TRBJ1-2
D gene: TRBD1
clone size: .
V gene: TRBV20-1
CDR3 protein: CSAVDRDDYGYTF
CDR3 DNA: TGCAGTGCTGTGGACAGGGACGACTATGGCTACACCTTC

J gene: TRBJ2-5
D gene: TRBD2
clone size: .
V gene: TRBV20-1
CDR3 protein: CSASGLAGDEETQYF
CDR3 DNA: TGCAGTGCCTCGGGACTAGCGGGGGATGAAGAGACCCAGTACTTC

J gene: TRBJ2-5
D gene: TRBD1
clone size: .
V gene: TRBV4-2
CDR3 protein: CASSQRQGAGETQYF
CDR3 DNA: TGTGCCAGCAGCCAAAGACAGGGGGCTGGAGAGACCCAGTACTTC

J gene: TRBJ2-5
D gene: .
clone size: few
V gene: TRBV7-3
CDR3 protein: CASSPGTGPQETQYF
CDR3 DNA: TGTGCCAGCAGCCCCGGGACTGGCCCCCAAGAGACCCAGTACTTC

J gene: TRBJ1-2
D gene: .
clone size: .
V gene: TRBV7-2
CDR3 protein: CASSPSSGGYTF
CDR3 DNA: TGTGCCAGCAGCCCATCGAGCGGTGGCTACACCTTC

J gene: TRBJ2-1
D gene: .
clone size: once
V gene: TRBV27
CDR3 protein: CASSPRLFHFNEQFF
CDR3 DNA: TGTGCCAGCAGCCCACGCCTTTTCCATTTTAATGAGCAGTTCTTC

J gene: TRBJ2-3
D gene: TRBD2
clone size: few
V gene: TRBV7-2
CDR3 protein: CASSTQRGRGYTDTQYF
CDR3 DNA: TGTGCCAGCAGTACTCAGCGGGGGCGGGGCTACACAGATACGCAGTATTTT

J gene: TRBJ2-5
D gene: TRBD1
clone size: .
V gene: TRBV5-1
CDR3 protein: CASSQKPGQGASETQYF
CDR3 DNA: TGCGCCAGCAGCCAAAAGCCGGGACAGGGGGCTTCGGAGACCCAGTACTTC

J gene: TRBJ1-5
D gene: .
clone size: few
V gene: TRBV9
CDR3 protein: CASSVGTGRGSNQPQHF
CDR3 DNA: TGTGCCAGCAGCGTAGGGACGGGGAGGGGTAGCAATCAGCCCCAGCATTTT

J gene: TRBJ2-7
D gene: .
clone size: .
V gene: TRBV20-1
CDR3 protein: CSGLALYEQYF
CDR3 DNA: TGCAGTGGTCTAGCGTTATACGAGCAGTACTTC

J gene: TRBJ1-1
D gene: TRBD1
clone size: few
V gene: TRBV30
CDR3 protein: CAWSPGSGGAGEAFF
CDR3 DNA: TGTGCCTGGAGTCCCGGATCAGGGGGCGCGGGTGAAGCTTTCTTT

J gene: TRBJ1-6
D gene: .
clone size: .
V gene: TRBV2
CDR3 protein: CASREGRVRSPLHF
CDR3 DNA: TGTGCCAGCAGGGAGGGGAGGGTACGTTCACCCCTCCACTTT

J gene: TRBJ2-5
D gene: .
clone size: few
V gene: TRBV14
CDR3 protein: CASSQTGNPPSRWEYF
CDR3 DNA: TGTGCCAGCAGCCAGACAGGAAACCCACCATCGAGATGGGAGTACTTC

J gene: TRBJ1-4
D gene: TRBD1
clone size: .
V gene: TRBV7-9
CDR3 protein: CASSTDRGIGKLFF
CDR3 DNA: TGTGCCAGCAGCACCGACAGGGGCATCGGAAAACTGTTTTTT

J gene: TRBJ2-1
D gene: .
clone size: few
V gene: TRBV7-3
CDR3 protein: CASSFGTYNEQFF
CDR3 DNA: TGTGCCAGCAGCTTCGGGACCTACAATGAGCAGTTCTTC

J gene: TRBJ1-1
D gene: .
clone size: .
V gene: TRBV29-1
CDR3 protein: CSVDRGENTEAFF
CDR3 DNA: TGCAGCGTTGACCGGGGGGAGAACACTGAAGCTTTCTTT

J gene: TRBJ1-1
D gene: .
clone size: .
V gene: TRBV24-1
CDR3 protein: CATKPSGGSEAFF
CDR3 DNA: TGTGCCACCAAACCGTCGGGGGGCTCTGAAGCTTTCTTT

J gene: TRBJ2-1
D gene: TRBD2
clone size: .
V gene: TRBV9
CDR3 protein: CASSGTKTSGGLYNEQFF
CDR3 DNA: TGTGCCAGCAGCGGTACAAAGACTAGCGGGGGGTTGTACAATGAGCAGTTCTTC

J gene: TRBJ1-2
D gene: .
clone size: few
V gene: TRBV20-1
CDR3 protein: CSAGDIQGYTF
CDR3 DNA: TGCAGTGCTGGGGACATTCAAGGCTACACCTTC

J gene: TRBJ1-1
D gene: TRBD1
clone size: .
V gene: TRBV6-5
CDR3 protein: CASSPGTVESTEAFF
CDR3 DNA: TGTGCCAGCAGTCCGGGGACAGTAGAGAGCACTGAAGCTTTCTTT

J gene: TRBJ2-5
D gene: .
clone size: .
V gene: TRBV29-1
CDR3 protein: CSVRAQIKQETQYF
CDR3 DNA: TGCAGCGTCCGAGCTCAAATTAAACAAGAGACCCAGTACTTC

J gene: TRBJ1-5
D gene: TRBD1
clone size: .
V gene: TRBV2
CDR3 protein: CASSEVGQRQPQHF
CDR3 DNA: TGTGCCAGCAGTGAAGTGGGACAGCGTCAGCCCCAGCATTTT

J gene: TRBJ1-5
D gene: .
clone size: once
V gene: TRBV6-2/TRBV6-3
CDR3 protein: CASSYYGASNQPQHF
CDR3 DNA: TGTGCCAGCAGTTACTACGGCGCTAGCAATCAGCCCCAGCATTTT

J gene: TRBJ2-5
D gene: .
clone size: .
V gene: TRBV12-3/TRBV12-4
CDR3 protein: CVSSLNEETQYF
CDR3 DNA: TGTGTCAGCAGTTTAAACGAGGAGACCCAGTACTTC

J gene: TRBJ2-3
D gene: TRBD1
clone size: .
V gene: TRBV7-2
CDR3 protein: CASRPGTGVADTQYF
CDR3 DNA: TGTGCCAGCAGGCCCGGGACAGGGGTAGCAGATACGCAGTATTTT

J gene: TRBJ2-1
D gene: .
clone size: .
V gene: TRBV18
CDR3 protein: CASSVRGAWDEQFF
CDR3 DNA: TGTGCCAGCTCCGTACGGGGGGCCTGGGATGAGCAGTTCTTC

J gene: TRBJ2-1
D gene: .
clone size: .
V gene: TRBV18
CDR3 protein: CASSPNAGLNYNEQFF
CDR3 DNA: TGTGCCAGCTCACCCAATGCTGGCCTAAACTACAATGAGCAGTTCTTC

J gene: TRBJ2-1
D gene: TRBD2
clone size: .
V gene: TRBV4-2
CDR3 protein: CASSQAGPSGNNEQFF
CDR3 DNA: TGTGCCAGCAGCCAAGCCGGCCCTAGCGGAAACAATGAGCAGTTCTTC

J gene: TRBJ2-5
D gene: .
clone size: .
V gene: TRBV9
CDR3 protein: CASSVGGAGFGETQYF
CDR3 DNA: TGTGCCAGCAGCGTAGGAGGGGCAGGCTTCGGAGAGACCCAGTACTTC

J gene: TRBJ1-4
D gene: .
clone size: .
V gene: TRBV29-1
CDR3 protein: CSVEDPGQGPNEELFF
CDR3 DNA: TGCAGCGTTGAAGATCCGGGCCAGGGACCTAATGAGGAACTGTTTTTT

J gene: TRBJ2-7
D gene: .
clone size: .
V gene: TRBV3-1
CDR3 protein: CASSQESRGHEQYF
CDR3 DNA: TGTGCCAGCAGCCAAGAATCCAGGGGCCACGAGCAGTACTTC

J gene: TRBJ2-5
D gene: TRBD2
clone size: .
V gene: TRBV4-2
CDR3 protein: CASSSNLAGKETQYF
CDR3 DNA: TGTGCCAGCAGCTCTAATCTAGCGGGGAAAGAGACCCAGTACTTC

J gene: TRBJ1-2
D gene: .
clone size: .
V gene: TRBV20-1
CDR3 protein: CSARDFDGYGYTF
CDR3 DNA: TGCAGTGCTAGAGATTTCGATGGCTATGGCTACACCTTC

J gene: TRBJ2-1
D gene: TRBD2
clone size: few
V gene: TRBV29-1
CDR3 protein: CSVDESGGRSEQFF
CDR3 DNA: TGCAGCGTTGATGAGTCGGGGGGGCGCAGTGAGCAGTTCTTC

J gene: TRBJ2-2
D gene: .
clone size: .
V gene: TRBV6-6
CDR3 protein: CASFRTENTGELFF
CDR3 DNA: TGTGCCAGCTTCCGAACGGAAAACACCGGGGAGCTGTTTTTT

J gene: TRBJ2-1
D gene: TRBD2
clone size: .
V gene: TRBV2
CDR3 protein: CASSERAGVLEQFF
CDR3 DNA: TGTGCCAGCAGTGAAAGGGCGGGGGTACTTGAGCAGTTCTTC

J gene: TRBJ2-5
D gene: TRBD2
clone size: .
V gene: TRBV6-2/TRBV6-3
CDR3 protein: CASRPGTSGLRETQYF
CDR3 DNA: TGTGCCAGCAGGCCCGGGACTAGCGGCCTCAGGGAGACCCAGTACTTC

J gene: TRBJ1-5
D gene: .
clone size: .
V gene: TRBV20-1
CDR3 protein: CSARGGSSNQPQHF
CDR3 DNA: TGCAGTGCTAGAGGGGGAAGCAGCAATCAGCCCCAGCATTTT

J gene: TRBJ1-1
D gene: .
clone size: .
V gene: TRBV25-1
CDR3 protein: CASSERAGRGTEAFF
CDR3 DNA: TGTGCCAGCAGTGAAAGAGCTGGGAGGGGCACTGAAGCTTTCTTT

J gene: TRBJ1-5
D gene: .
clone size: few
V gene: TRBV16
CDR3 protein: CASSQRGLTGNQPQHF
CDR3 DNA: TGTGCCAGCAGCCAACGGGGGCTCACAGGGAATCAGCCCCAGCATTTT

J gene: TRBJ1-1
D gene: .
clone size: .
V gene: TRBV14
CDR3 protein: CASSQDFNTEAFF
CDR3 DNA: TGTGCCAGCAGCCAAGATTTCAACACTGAAGCTTTCTTT

J gene: TRBJ2-4
D gene: TRBD1
clone size: .
V gene: TRBV9
CDR3 protein: CASSATDRVDIQYF
CDR3 DNA: TGTGCCAGCAGCGCTACCGACAGGGTTGACATTCAGTACTTC

J gene: TRBJ2-7
D gene: .
clone size: once
V gene: TRBV27
CDR3 protein: CASSWAVTPTQLYEQYF
CDR3 DNA: TGTGCCAGCAGTTGGGCCGTGACACCTACCCAACTTTACGAGCAGTACTTC